A selection of T cell receptor beta chains follows, all from one sample in a study of blood T cells in healthy people across ages. TCRdb recomputed calls from the 5' RACE reads with MiXCR, one row per CDR3 protein. The repertoire holds about 640,000 distinct CDR3 sequences, with roughly three fifths as singletons. Sequenced: blood. The receptors originated from a man in his fifties or sixties in good health. Each CDR3 is given with its conserved first and last residue. Fields, in order: V gene, D gene, clone size, J gene, CDR3 DNA, CDR3 protein. The D gene is left open where the match is weak. Only some rows state a clone size, as once, few, many or a class for expanded clones.

V gene: TRBV5-4
D gene: TRBD2
clone size: NA
J gene: TRBJ2-4
CDR3 DNA: TGTGCCAGCAGTCCGAACTTAGGACTAGCGGGAGTAGCCAAAAACATTCAGTACTTC
CDR3 protein: CASSPNLGLAGVAKNIQYF

V gene: TRBV20-1
D gene: TRBD1
clone size: NA
J gene: TRBJ2-7
CDR3 DNA: TGCAGTGCTAAGAAACCGGGACAGGGCCCCGACGAGCAGTACTTC
CDR3 protein: CSAKKPGQGPDEQYF

V gene: TRBV20-1
D gene: NA
clone size: NA
J gene: TRBJ2-3
CDR3 DNA: TGCAGTGCTCTCGGGACGATTAGCGCAGATACGCAGTATTTT
CDR3 protein: CSALGTISADTQYF

V gene: TRBV12-3/TRBV12-4
D gene: NA
clone size: NA
J gene: TRBJ1-2
CDR3 DNA: TGTGCCAGCAGTTCTACACCATTCTATGGCTACACCTTC
CDR3 protein: CASSSTPFYGYTF

V gene: TRBV27
D gene: NA
clone size: NA
J gene: TRBJ1-5
CDR3 DNA: TGTGCCAGCAGTTTTCTCGGGGACGGGTCCCATAGCAATCAGCCCCAGCATTTT
CDR3 protein: CASSFLGDGSHSNQPQHF

V gene: TRBV4-2
D gene: TRBD2
clone size: NA
J gene: TRBJ2-3
CDR3 DNA: TGTGCCAGCAGCCAAGGCCTAGCGGACTTAAATACGCAGTATTTT
CDR3 protein: CASSQGLADLNTQYF

V gene: TRBV2
D gene: NA
clone size: few
J gene: TRBJ2-7
CDR3 DNA: TGTGCCAGCACCACAGGGTATGGCGAGCAGTACTTC
CDR3 protein: CASTTGYGEQYF

V gene: TRBV7-2
D gene: NA
clone size: many
J gene: TRBJ2-3
CDR3 DNA: TGTGCCAGCAGCTCGAGAGGGGGGCTCCTTGGTACGCAGTATTTT
CDR3 protein: CASSSRGGLLGTQYF

V gene: TRBV20-1
D gene: NA
clone size: NA
J gene: TRBJ1-1
CDR3 DNA: TGCAGTGCTAGCGAGGTAGTGAACACTGAAGCTTTCTTT
CDR3 protein: CSASEVVNTEAFF

V gene: TRBV20-1
D gene: TRBD1
clone size: few
J gene: TRBJ2-5
CDR3 DNA: TGCAGTGCAAAAACAGGGGGCCGACAAGAGACCCAGTACTTC
CDR3 protein: CSAKTGGRQETQYF

V gene: TRBV7-2
D gene: NA
clone size: NA
J gene: TRBJ2-5
CDR3 DNA: TGTGCCAGCAGCACCCCCTGGGGGGCGAGGGAGACCCAGTACTTC
CDR3 protein: CASSTPWGARETQYF

V gene: TRBV21-1
D gene: NA
clone size: once
J gene: TRBJ2-3
CDR3 DNA: TGTGCCAGCAGCAAAGAGGGAAAACAGACAGGGGAAGCAGATACGCAGTATTTT
CDR3 protein: CASSKEGKQTGEADTQYF

V gene: TRBV5-1
D gene: TRBD1
clone size: NA
J gene: TRBJ2-1
CDR3 DNA: TGCGCCAGCAGCTCCGGCGCGGGGACAGGGGACCACAATGAGCAGTTCTTC
CDR3 protein: CASSSGAGTGDHNEQFF

V gene: TRBV24-1
D gene: TRBD2
clone size: once
J gene: TRBJ2-3
CDR3 DNA: TGTGCCACCAGTGACCCCAAGCGGGGTGGGATGACAGATACGCAGTATTTT
CDR3 protein: CATSDPKRGGMTDTQYF

V gene: TRBV6-6
D gene: NA
clone size: NA
J gene: TRBJ1-2
CDR3 DNA: TGTGCCAGCAGTCTGGAGCGGGACTATGGCTACACCTTC
CDR3 protein: CASSLERDYGYTF

V gene: TRBV6-1
D gene: NA
clone size: NA
J gene: TRBJ2-6
CDR3 DNA: TGTGCCAGCAGAGCCTGGCAGGCCAACTCTGGGGCCAACGTCCTGACTTTC
CDR3 protein: CASRAWQANSGANVLTF

V gene: TRBV7-2
D gene: NA
clone size: few
J gene: TRBJ2-7
CDR3 DNA: TGTGCCAGCAGCTTCCGACAGAATGAGCAGTACTTC
CDR3 protein: CASSFRQNEQYF

V gene: TRBV28
D gene: NA
clone size: NA
J gene: TRBJ1-4
CDR3 DNA: TGTGCCAGCAGTGTGGTGGGGAATGAAAAACTGTTTTTT
CDR3 protein: CASSVVGNEKLFF

V gene: TRBV5-1
D gene: TRBD1
clone size: NA
J gene: TRBJ2-5
CDR3 DNA: TGCGCCAGCAGCTTGGGCCTCCCGGGACAGGGAGGCGAAGAGACCCAGTACTTC
CDR3 protein: CASSLGLPGQGGEETQYF

V gene: TRBV12-3/TRBV12-4
D gene: NA
clone size: few
J gene: TRBJ1-2
CDR3 DNA: TGTGCCAGCAGACGAGGACAGAGAGGTGGCTACACCTTC
CDR3 protein: CASRRGQRGGYTF

V gene: TRBV12-3/TRBV12-4
D gene: NA
clone size: NA
J gene: TRBJ2-5
CDR3 DNA: TGTGCCAGCAGTTTCCGGTCGGAGACCCAGTACTTC
CDR3 protein: CASSFRSETQYF

V gene: TRBV9
D gene: TRBD1
clone size: NA
J gene: TRBJ1-2
CDR3 DNA: TGTGCCAGCACGACAGGGAACTATGGCTACACCTTC
CDR3 protein: CASTTGNYGYTF